This T cell receptor beta chain emerged from a study of cytomegalovirus exposure and HLA in healthy donors. The PCR employed 60 Vbeta primers together with 13 Jbeta primers. Sequenced by immunoSEQ multiplex PCR; TCRdb stores in-frame clones only, minus some. Seen in this sample are about 99,000 clones; the ten most common clones hold approximately 3.5%. Study observations and caveats: TCR sequences were mostly rare, though some public TCRs occurred in many donors.

The ends were cut back, 0 bases at V and 7 bases at J, with 24 bases in the middle. Germline assignment: CDR1 SGHTA and CDR2 FQGNSA. CDR3 length equals 18 residues. Concerning this clone: What it binds is unknown.

This TCR derives from a man aged 40-49 years in good health and CMV-seronegative. Sequencing was done on a sample of PBMCs. The chain employs TRBV7-2 and TRBJ1-2; a possible D gene is TRBD1 (6 bases). Here the CDR3 DNA reads TGTGCCAGCAGCTTAGCGCAGGGGAGGGAAGGATGGGAGACTGGCTACACCTTC. As protein: CASSLAQGREGWETGYTF.